This T cell receptor (beta chain) stems from a study of metastatic and nonmetastatic thyroid tumors. On the study more broadly: Malignant and benign thyroid patients had repertoires compared in peripheral blood and tumor or nodule tissue.

TCRdb re-called the PCR reads with MiXCR. Among approximately 38,000 clones listed, about 32% were seen once. Broader study findings: According to reports, the diversity of TCR beta was significantly higher in malignant thyroid tumors than in benign nodules, and this held in both blood and tumor samples.

No treatment had been given to any patient before thyroid surgery. Germline values: CDR1 DFQATT, CDR2 SNEGSKA (reference sequence). The CDR3 runs 13 residues. Trimming took 5 bases from V and 4 from J, leaving 14 bases between them. This clone has only a few counts. Its antigen is as yet unknown. The TCR was taken from a female donor with papillary thyroid cancer or a benign thyroid nodule (not recorded which). Some clones in this sample may be carry-over from other donors' samples. The V gene is TRBV20-1, the J gene TRBJ1-2, with unresolved D. The source material was tumor tissue. The CDR3 DNA sequence: TGCAGTGCTCTGACTGCGTTTGGCTATGGCTACACCTTC. As protein: CSALTAFGYGYTF.